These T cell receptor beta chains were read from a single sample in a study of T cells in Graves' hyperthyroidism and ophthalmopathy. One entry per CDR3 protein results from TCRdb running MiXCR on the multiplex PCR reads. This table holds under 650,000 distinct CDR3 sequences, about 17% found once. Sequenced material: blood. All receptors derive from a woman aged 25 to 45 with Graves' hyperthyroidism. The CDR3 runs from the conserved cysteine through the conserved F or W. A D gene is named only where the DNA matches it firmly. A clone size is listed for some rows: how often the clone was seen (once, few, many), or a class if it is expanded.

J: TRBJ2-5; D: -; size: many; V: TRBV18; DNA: TGTGCCAGCTCACCTTTGGGCCTTGGACAAGAGACCCAGTACTTC; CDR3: CASSPLGLGQETQYF
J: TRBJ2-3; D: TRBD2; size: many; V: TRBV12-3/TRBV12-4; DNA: TGTGCCAGCAGTTTGGGGGGGACTCGCACAGATACGCAGTATTTT; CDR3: CASSLGGTRTDTQYF
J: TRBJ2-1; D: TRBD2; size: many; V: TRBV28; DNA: TGTGCCAGCAGTTTATCCGAGGCGTTGGGAGGGGAAGGGAAGCAGTTCTTC; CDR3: CASSLSEALGGEGKQFF
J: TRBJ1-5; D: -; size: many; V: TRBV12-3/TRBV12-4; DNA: TGTGCCAGCAGCCCTATAATGGGTCAGCCCCAGCATTTT; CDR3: CASSPIMGQPQHF
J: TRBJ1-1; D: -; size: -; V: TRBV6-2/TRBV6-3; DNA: TGTGCCAGCAGATGGGATTTAAACACTGAAGCTTTCTTT; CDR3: CASRWDLNTEAFF
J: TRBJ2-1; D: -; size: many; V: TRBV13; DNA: TGTGCCAGCAGTATCAGCGTCGGAGGGCCGGACAATGAGCAGTTCTTC; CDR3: CASSISVGGPDNEQFF
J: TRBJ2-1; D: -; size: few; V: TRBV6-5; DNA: TGTGCCAGCAGTTACTCGACAGGCGGGCAGTTCTTC; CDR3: CASSYSTGGQFF
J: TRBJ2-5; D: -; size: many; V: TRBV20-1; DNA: TGCAGTGCTAGAGATCAACGGGAGTTAGAGACCCAGTACTTC; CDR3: CSARDQRELETQYF
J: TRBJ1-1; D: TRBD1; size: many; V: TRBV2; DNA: TGTGCCAGCAGGACCGACAGGGCACTTCTGAACACTGAAGCTTTCTTT; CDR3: CASRTDRALLNTEAFF
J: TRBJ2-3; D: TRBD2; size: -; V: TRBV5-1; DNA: TGCGCCAGCAGGGCGGGAGCAACAACAGATACGCAGTATTTT; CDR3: CASRAGATTDTQYF
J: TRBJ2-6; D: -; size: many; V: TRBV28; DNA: TGTGCCAGCAGTCTCCCCTCTGGGGCCAACGTCCTGACTTTC; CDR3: CASSLPSGANVLTF
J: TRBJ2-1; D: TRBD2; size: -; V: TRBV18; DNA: TGTGCCAGCTCACCTCTTGGACTAGCGGGAGGGCCGGTCAATGAGCAGTTCTTC; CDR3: CASSPLGLAGGPVNEQFF
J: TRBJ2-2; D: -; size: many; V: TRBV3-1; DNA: TGTGCCAGCAGCCAAGAATTAGGGGAGCTGTTTTTT; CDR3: CASSQELGELFF
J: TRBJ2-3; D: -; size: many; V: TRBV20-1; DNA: TGCAGTGCTAGGGTAGGCGGGGCGGCCACAGATACGCAGTATTTT; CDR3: CSARVGGAATDTQYF
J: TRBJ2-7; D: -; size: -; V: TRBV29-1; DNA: TGCAGCGTTGACGGGGGGCTCCAATCCGAGCAGTACTTC; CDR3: CSVDGGLQSEQYF
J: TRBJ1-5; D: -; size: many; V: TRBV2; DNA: TGTGCCAGCAACCTAGGCAGGGGAGATCAGCCCCAGCATTTT; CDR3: CASNLGRGDQPQHF
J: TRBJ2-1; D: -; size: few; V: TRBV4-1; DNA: TGCGCCAGCAGCCAAGATCAATGGGGTGGAGCGCCGAATGAGCAGTTCTTC; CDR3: CASSQDQWGGAPNEQFF
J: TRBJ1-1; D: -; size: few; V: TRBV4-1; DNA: TGCGCCAGCGAGGGGAACACTGAAGCTTTCTTT; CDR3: CASEGNTEAFF
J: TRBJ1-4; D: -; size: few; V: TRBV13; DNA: TGTGCCAGCAGCCCCCCAAGACCTAATAATGAAAAACTGTTTTTT; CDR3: CASSPPRPNNEKLFF
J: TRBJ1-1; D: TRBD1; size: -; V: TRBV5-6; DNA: TGTGCCAGCAGCTTGATATGGGACAGGACCAAACCCGGAGCTTTCTTT; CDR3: CASSLIWDRTKPGAFF
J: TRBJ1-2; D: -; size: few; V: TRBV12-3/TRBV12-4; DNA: TGTGCCAGCACTCCCCAGAGGAACTATGGCTACACCTTC; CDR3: CASTPQRNYGYTF
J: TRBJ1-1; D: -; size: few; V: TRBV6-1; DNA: TGTGCCAGCAGAAGGGGGAGGAACACTGAAGCTTTCTTT; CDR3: CASRRGRNTEAFF
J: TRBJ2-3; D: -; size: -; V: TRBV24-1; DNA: TGTGCCACCAGTGATTTGACAGGGAACGCAGATACGCAGTATTTT; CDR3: CATSDLTGNADTQYF